The next 28 T cell receptor beta chains were all read from a single sample in a study of T cell repertoires in cytomegalovirus infection. These receptors have no identified antigens. TCRdb re-called the reads with MiXCR, one entry per CDR3 protein. Among over 45,000 distinct CDR3 sequences listed, roughly 20% were seen once. Sequenced material: CD8+ T cells from cultured PBMCs, taken from culture after CMV antigen stimulation. These receptors came from a human donor in good health (CMV status not recorded). Some clones in this sample may be carry-over from other donors' samples.

The chain carries TRBV12-3 or TRBV12-4 and TRBJ1-6; D possibly corresponds to TRBD1 (5 bases). V gave up 7 bases and J gave up 0 bases, with 22 bases separating them. This CDR3 has 19 residues. Here the CDR3 reads CASTKGSLGLGSYNSPLHF. In DNA, the CDR3 is TGTGCCAGCACTAAGGGCAGTTTGGGGCTGGGCTCCTATAATTCACCCCTCCACTTT.

CDR3 amino acids: CASSLGGLDYGYTF. In DNA form, the CDR3 reads TGTGCCAGCAGCTTGGGGGGGCTGGACTATGGCTACACCTTC. The chain links TRBV7-9 to TRBJ1-2, with D maybe TRBD1 (6 bases). This CDR3 has 14 amino acids. Trimming took 3 bases from V and 3 from J, leaving 11 bases between them. Germline loops: CDR1 SEHNR, CDR2 FQNEAQ (reference sequence).

The chain joins TRBV6-2 or TRBV6-3 to TRBJ2-1; tentatively, D is TRBD2 (6 bases). Looked up from germline, CDR1 is MNHEY and CDR2 is SVGEGT. Trimming took 6 bases from V and 10 from J, leaving 22 bases between them. This CDR3 has 15 amino acids. In nucleotides, the CDR3 is TGTGCCAGCAGATCGTCGAGCGGGCGAGGAGGCGAGCAGTTCTTC. This translates into CASRSSSGRGGEQFF.

This clonotype was observed a few times. The V gene is TRBV12-3 or TRBV12-4, the J gene TRBJ2-7; possible D gene TRBD2, 5 bases. This CDR3 has 15 residues. Deletions cut 5 bases from V and 2 bases from J, with 16 bases between. The CDR3 sequence is CASSPSSRRTYEQYF. CDR3 DNA: TGTGCCAGCAGTCCGTCTAGCCGAAGGACCTACGAGCAGTACTTC.

The chain is built from TRBV7-6 and TRBJ2-1; 10 positions match TRBD1. With V trimmed by 5 bases and J by 0 bases, 16 bases remained unmatched. Per the germline V gene, CDR1 is SGHVS and CDR2 is FNYEAQ. This CDR3 comprises 20 residues. This chain's CDR3 is CASSPRDRGVNGASYNEQFF. Here the CDR3 DNA reads TGTGCCAGCAGCCCCCGGGACAGGGGCGTCAATGGAGCCTCCTACAATGAGCAGTTCTTC.

This chain joins TRBV7-2 and TRBJ2-2, with D perhaps TRBD2 (6 bases). V was pared by 7 bases and J by 1 base, with 10 bases between. The germline V gene has CDR1 SGHTA and CDR2 FQGNSA. The CDR3 totals 14 residues. DNA for the CDR3: TGTGCCAGCACCGGGGGACGGAACACCGGGGAGCTGTTTTTT. It translates to CASTGGRNTGELFF.

The table lists this clonotype with a few counts. CDR3 nucleotides: TGTGCCAGCAGTGAATTTCGGGGACCTTCCTACGAGCAGTACTTC. Its protein is CASSEFRGPSYEQYF. The J gene is TRBJ2-7, the V gene TRBV6-4; either TRBD1 or TRBD2 may fit D (5 bases each). Looked up from germline, CDR1 is MRHNA and CDR2 is SNTAGT. The CDR3 is made up of 15 amino acids. Trimming removed 3 bases from V and 1 base from J, with 13 bases in between.

This clonotype was detected a few times. The gene calls are TRBV7-2 and TRBJ1-1; D is perhaps TRBD1 (5 bases). Per germline, CDR1 SGHTA and CDR2 FQGNSA. The CDR3 sequence is 16 residues long. V shed 1 base and J shed 1 base, with 13 bases lying between them. CDR3 nucleotide sequence: TGTGCCAGCAGCTTAGGGCGGCAGGGACCGAACACTGAAGCTTTCTTT. The encoded protein is CASSLGRQGPNTEAFF. The whole variable domain, remainder taken from reference TRBV7-2 and TRBJ1-1, is GAGVSQSPSNKVTEKGKDVELRCDPISGHTALYWYRQSLGQGLEFLIYFQGNSAPDKSGLPSDRFSAERTGGSVSTLTIQRTQQEDSAVYLCASSLGRQGPNTEAFFGQGTRLTVV.

This clonotype was found a few times. The chain couples TRBV7-2 to TRBJ2-1; 10 positions match TRBD2. The V and J ends lost 1 base and 0 bases, in that order; junction bases with no gene match: 12. Germline loops: CDR1 SGHTA, CDR2 FQGNSA. The CDR3 runs 20 residues. CDR3 in DNA: TGTGCCAGCAGCTTAGGCGCCCTTACTAGCGGGGACCGCTCCTACAATGAGCAGTTCTTC. This sequence encodes CASSLGALTSGDRSYNEQFF. Using reference TRBV7-2 and TRBJ2-1 for the parts outside the CDR3, the full variable domain is GAGVSQSPSNKVTEKGKDVELRCDPISGHTALYWYRQSLGQGLEFLIYFQGNSAPDKSGLPSDRFSAERTGGSVSTLTIQRTQQEDSAVYLCASSLGALTSGDRSYNEQFFGPGTRLTVL.

The chain carries TRBV9 and TRBJ2-1; D not resolved. CDR1 and CDR2 (germline): SGDLS, YYNGEE. Trimming cost V 0 bases and J 6 bases, with 7 bases left between them. The length of the CDR3 is 13 residues. Here the CDR3 reads CASSVVDSNEQFF. CDR3 nucleotide sequence: TGTGCCAGCAGCGTAGTAGATAGCAATGAGCAGTTCTTC.

The J gene is TRBJ2-7, the V gene TRBV29-1, with a possible D match to TRBD2 (5 bases). This CDR3 spans 14 amino acids. CDR1 and CDR2 from the germline V gene are SQVTM and ANQGSEA. V lost 2 bases and J lost 1, with 12 bases in between. The CDR3 bases are TGCAGCGTTGAAAGTGGGAGAGGATCCTACGAGCAGTACTTC. Amino acids: CSVESGRGSYEQYF.

This clonotype was detected many times. One end of the junction does not line up with germline, which may come from a read error. V is TRBV7-9 and J is TRBJ2-7, with D possibly TRBD1 on 7 matching bases. The CDR3 covers 16 residues. Germline CDR1 is SEHNR and CDR2 is FQNEAQ (reference sequence). CDR3 sequence reads: CASSLGGIGTVNEQYF. In nucleotides, the CDR3 is TGTGCCAGCAGTTTAGGGGGGATCGGGACAGTCAACGAGCAGTACTTC.

This clonotype has a single count. The DNA of the CDR3 is TGTGCCAGCAGCCAACCGGGGGGATCGGACACCGGGGAGCTGTTTTTT. Amino acid sequence: CASSQPGGSDTGELFF. The V call is TRBV7-2, the J call TRBJ2-2; 7 nucleotides agree with TRBD2. Germline V gene data show CDR1 as SGHTA and CDR2 as FQGNSA. The CDR3 covers 16 residues. Trimming at V came to 5 bases and at J to 3 bases, leaving 9 bases not matched to a gene.

The chain uses TRBV12-3 or TRBV12-4 and TRBJ2-1, with D perhaps matching TRBD2 (6 bases). Trimming took off 5 bases at V and 15 bases at J, with 17 bases between the two ends. This CDR3 is 12 amino acids long. This chain's CDR3 is CASSPQPRAGFF. The CDR3 DNA follows: TGTGCCAGCAGTCCCCAACCCCGAGCGGGGTTCTTC.

In its sample, this clonotype was seen a few times. V and J are TRBV19 and TRBJ1-1; D remains unclear. V was pared by 6 bases and J by 4 bases, with 15 bases between. Germline CDR1 and CDR2: LNHDA and SQIVND (reference sequence). The CDR3 spans 14 residues. CDR3 sequence reads: CASSVFEMFTEAFF. CDR3 in DNA: TGTGCCAGTAGCGTCTTTGAAATGTTCACTGAAGCTTTCTTT.

At least ten counts were recorded for this clonotype. The V and J genes are TRBV7-9 and TRBJ2-1; 12 bases are a match to TRBD1. This CDR3 spans 15 amino acids. Trimming cost V 5 bases and J 8 bases; bases outside gene matches: 7. From germline, CDR1 is SEHNR and CDR2 FQNEAQ (reference sequence). The CDR3 is CASSPTGTGGHEQFF. CDR3 nucleotides: TGTGCCAGCAGCCCCACCGGGACAGGGGGCCATGAGCAGTTCTTC.

The chain is built from TRBV9 and TRBJ2-1; 9 positions match TRBD1. The CDR3 consists of 15 residues. V dropped 4 bases and J dropped 3; count of bases not matched to a gene: 5. CDR1 and CDR2 from the germline V gene are SGDLS and YYNGEE. The CDR3 loop reads CASSPRDRDYNEQFF. The DNA of the CDR3 is TGTGCCAGCAGCCCCCGGGACAGGGACTACAATGAGCAGTTCTTC.

The rearrangement uses TRBV7-4 and TRBJ2-1; either TRBD1 or TRBD2 may fit D (6 bases each). Germline-derived CDR1 and CDR2 are SGHVT and SQSDAQ. V was clipped by 6 bases and J by 0 bases, with 15 bases between them. The CDR3 length is 16 residues. CDR3 loop: CASSSGAGSSYNEQFF. For the CDR3, the DNA is TGTGCCAGCAGTTCGGGGGCGGGGAGCTCCTACAATGAGCAGTTCTTC.

Ten or more counts support this clonotype. J is TRBJ2-7 and V is TRBV7-6; unclear D gene. Per germline, CDR1 SGHVS and CDR2 FNYEAQ. V shed 1 base and J shed 2 bases, with 12 bases lying between them. The CDR3 sequence is 15 residues long. The CDR3 reads CASSLGVKGAYEQYF. The CDR3 bases are TGTGCCAGCAGCTTAGGAGTTAAGGGCGCCTACGAGCAGTACTTC.

This clonotype was counted many times. V gene TRBV7-8 combines with J gene TRBJ2-2; the D gene is possibly TRBD2 (6 bases). The V end was cut by 1 base, the J end by 5 bases, with 14 bases between. The V gene's germline CDR1 is SGHVS and CDR2 FQNEAQ. This CDR3 has 16 residues. In DNA, the CDR3 is TGTGCCAGCAGCTTAGACGCGGGACCCCGAACCGGGGAGCTGTTTTTT. Translated: CASSLDAGPRTGELFF.

This chain connects TRBV7-6 to TRBJ2-2; 7 nucleotides line up with TRBD2. V shed 2 bases and J 5 bases; nucleotides not matched to a gene: 2. There are 14 residues in the CDR3. Germline V gives CDR1 SGHVS, CDR2 FNYEAQ. The CDR3 sequence is CASSLPGGTGELFF. In DNA, the CDR3 is TGTGCCAGCAGCTTACCCGGGGGGACCGGGGAGCTGTTTTTT.

The genes are TRBV11-2 and TRBJ2-3; D is tentatively TRBD1 or TRBD2 (5 bases each). Germline V gives CDR1 SGHAT, CDR2 FQNNGV. This CDR3 contains 17 residues. The germline V and J ends were trimmed by 5 bases and 3 bases, with 21 bases remaining between them. This CDR3 reads CASSVGAPRGPTDTQYF. In DNA, the CDR3 is TGTGCCAGCAGCGTCGGCGCTCCGAGGGGACCTACAGATACGCAGTATTTT.

This clonotype was seen only a few times. This rearrangement joins TRBV12-3 or TRBV12-4 to TRBJ1-1; D remains unclear. The CDR3 totals 13 residues. With 6 bases removed from V and 3 bases from J, the gap between germline ends came to 11 bases. CDR3 in DNA: TGTGCCAGCAGCTACAGTGTCGACACTGAAGCTTTCTTT. It yields the protein CASSYSVDTEAFF.

The rearrangement uses TRBV20-1 and TRBJ2-1, with TRBD1 identical over 11 bases. V gave up 0 bases and J gave up 6 bases; unmatched junction bases: 7. Looked up from germline, CDR1 is DFQATT and CDR2 is SNEGSKA (reference sequence). The CDR3 is 16 amino acids. CDR3 nucleotides: TGCAGTGCTAGAGACTCGGGACAGGGGGTGATCAATGAGCAGTTCTTC. Its translation: CSARDSGQGVINEQFF.

This clonotype was found many times. This rearrangement joins TRBV7-2 to TRBJ2-3; D is uncertain. Germline CDR1 reads SGHTA; CDR2 reads FQGNSA. There are 13 residues in the CDR3. Trimming cost V 0 bases and J 4 bases, with 5 bases left between them. DNA of the CDR3: TGTGCCAGCAGCTTAGCCCGATCAGATACGCAGTATTTT. Translating it yields CASSLARSDTQYF.

This clonotype appeared many times. V usage is TRBV6-2 or TRBV6-3 and J usage is TRBJ2-1; 9 bases agree with TRBD1. After removal of 5 bases from V and 4 bases from J, the junction contained 6 bases not matched to a gene. This CDR3 region has 15 residues. CDR1 is MNHEY and CDR2 is SVGEGT in the germline V gene. CDR3 sequence reads: CASSETGGDYNEQFF. In DNA form, the CDR3 reads TGTGCCAGCAGTGAGACAGGGGGGGATTACAATGAGCAGTTCTTC.

In its sample, this clonotype was seen a few times. The chain links TRBV19 to TRBJ2-1, with 9 bases matching TRBD1. The V gene end was trimmed by 4 bases and the J gene end by 8 bases; junction bases not matched to a gene: 15. The CDR3 length is 17 residues. Germline CDR1 and CDR2: LNHDA and SQIVND (reference sequence). The CDR3 spells CASSTPSGTGHGDEQFF. The CDR3 DNA sequence: TGTGCCAGTAGTACGCCATCTGGGACAGGGCATGGAGATGAGCAGTTCTTC.

The V and J genes are TRBV7-6 and TRBJ1-6, with 9 positions matching TRBD1. Germline V CDR1 and CDR2: SGHVS, FNYEAQ. J was trimmed by 10 bases and V by 5 bases; bases with no gene match: 6. The CDR3 is 14 residues long. The CDR3 sequence is CASSLGQGDSPLHF. The CDR3 DNA reads TGTGCCAGCAGCCTGGGACAGGGTGACTCACCCCTCCACTTT.